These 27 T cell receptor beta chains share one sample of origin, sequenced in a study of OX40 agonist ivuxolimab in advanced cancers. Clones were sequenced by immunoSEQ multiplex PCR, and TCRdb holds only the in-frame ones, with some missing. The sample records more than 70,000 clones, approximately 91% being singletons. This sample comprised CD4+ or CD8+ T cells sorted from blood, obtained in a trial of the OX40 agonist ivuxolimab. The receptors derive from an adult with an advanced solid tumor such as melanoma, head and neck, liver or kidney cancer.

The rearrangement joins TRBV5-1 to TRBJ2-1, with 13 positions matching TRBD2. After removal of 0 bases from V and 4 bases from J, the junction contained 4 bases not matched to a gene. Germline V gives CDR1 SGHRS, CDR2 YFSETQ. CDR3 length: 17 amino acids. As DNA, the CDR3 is TGCGCCAGCAGCTTGGGGACTAGCGGGAGACAATACAATGAGCAGTTCTTC. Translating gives CASSLGTSGRQYNEQFF.

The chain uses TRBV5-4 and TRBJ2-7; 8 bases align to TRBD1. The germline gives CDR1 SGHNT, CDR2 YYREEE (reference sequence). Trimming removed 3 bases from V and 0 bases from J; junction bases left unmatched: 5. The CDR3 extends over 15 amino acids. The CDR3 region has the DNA TGTGCCAGCAGCTCCCGGGACAGGCGCTCCTACGAGCAGTACTTC. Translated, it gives CASSSRDRRSYEQYF.

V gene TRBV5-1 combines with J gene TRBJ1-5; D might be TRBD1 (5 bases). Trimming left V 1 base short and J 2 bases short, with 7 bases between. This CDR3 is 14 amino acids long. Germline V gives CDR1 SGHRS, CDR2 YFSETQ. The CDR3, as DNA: TGCGCCAGCAGCTTGTGGGGGGGCAATCAGCCCCAGCATTTT. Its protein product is CASSLWGGNQPQHF.

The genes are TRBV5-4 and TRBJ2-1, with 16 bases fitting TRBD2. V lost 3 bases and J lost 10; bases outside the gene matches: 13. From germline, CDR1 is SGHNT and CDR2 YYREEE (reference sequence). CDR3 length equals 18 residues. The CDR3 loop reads CASSYGGTSGRARREQFF. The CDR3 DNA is TGTGCCAGCAGCTATGGCGGGACTAGCGGGAGGGCCAGGAGGGAGCAGTTCTTC.

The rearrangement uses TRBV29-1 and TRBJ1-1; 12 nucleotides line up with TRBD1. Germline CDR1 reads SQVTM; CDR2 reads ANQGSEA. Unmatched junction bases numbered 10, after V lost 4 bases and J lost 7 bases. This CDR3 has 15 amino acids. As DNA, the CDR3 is TGCAGCGTTGGGCCCCGGGACAGGGGGCACGGTGAAGCTTTCTTT. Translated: CSVGPRDRGHGEAFF.

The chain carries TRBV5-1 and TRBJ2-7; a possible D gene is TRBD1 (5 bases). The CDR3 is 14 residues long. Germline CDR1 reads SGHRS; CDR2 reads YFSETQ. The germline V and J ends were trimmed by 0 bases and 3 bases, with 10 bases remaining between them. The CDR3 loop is CASSLVPGNYEQYF. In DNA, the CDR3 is TGCGCCAGCAGCTTGGTTCCAGGGAACTACGAGCAGTACTTC.

CDR3 nucleotide sequence: TGTGCCAGCAGCTTAGTCACAGGGGTGAACACCGGGGAGCTGTTTTTT. This codes for CASSLVTGVNTGELFF. The V call is TRBV11-2, the J call TRBJ2-2; 7 bases map to TRBD1. The V gene's germline CDR1 is SGHAT and CDR2 FQNNGV. The CDR3 is 16 residues long. The V segment lost 1 base and the J segment 1 base; nucleotides outside the gene matches: 3.

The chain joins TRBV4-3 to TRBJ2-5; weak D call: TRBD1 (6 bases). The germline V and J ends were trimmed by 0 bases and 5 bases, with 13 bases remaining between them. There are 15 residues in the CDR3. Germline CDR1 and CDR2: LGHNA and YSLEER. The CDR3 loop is CASSQDREGVETQYF. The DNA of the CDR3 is TGCGCCAGCAGCCAAGATCGCGAGGGGGTGGAGACCCAGTACTTC.

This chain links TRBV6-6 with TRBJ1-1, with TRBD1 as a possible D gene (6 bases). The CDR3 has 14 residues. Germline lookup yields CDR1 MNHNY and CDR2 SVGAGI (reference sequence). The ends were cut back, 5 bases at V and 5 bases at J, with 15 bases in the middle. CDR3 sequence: CASSIQGGGTEAFF. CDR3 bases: TGTGCCAGCAGTATACAGGGTGGAGGGACTGAAGCTTTCTTT.

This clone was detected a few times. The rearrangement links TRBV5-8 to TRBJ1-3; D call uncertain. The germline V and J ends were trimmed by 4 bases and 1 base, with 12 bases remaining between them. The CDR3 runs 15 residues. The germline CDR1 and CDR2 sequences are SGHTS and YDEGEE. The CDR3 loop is CASSGGGFSGNTIYF. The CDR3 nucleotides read TGTGCCAGCAGCGGAGGAGGGTTTTCTGGAAACACCATATATTTT.

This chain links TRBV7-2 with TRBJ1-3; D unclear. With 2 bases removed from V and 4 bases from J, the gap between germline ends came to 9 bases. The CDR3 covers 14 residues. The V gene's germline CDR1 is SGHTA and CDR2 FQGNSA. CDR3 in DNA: TGTGCCAGCAGCTTATCCGTCACCGGAAACACCATATATTTT. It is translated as CASSLSVTGNTIYF.

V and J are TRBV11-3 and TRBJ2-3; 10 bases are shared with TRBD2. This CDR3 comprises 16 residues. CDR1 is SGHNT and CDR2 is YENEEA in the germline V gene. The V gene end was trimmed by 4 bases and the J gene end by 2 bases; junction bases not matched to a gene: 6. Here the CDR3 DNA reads TGTGCCAGCAGCTCCGCTAGCGGGAGCCCCACAGATACGCAGTATTTT. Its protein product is CASSSASGSPTDTQYF.

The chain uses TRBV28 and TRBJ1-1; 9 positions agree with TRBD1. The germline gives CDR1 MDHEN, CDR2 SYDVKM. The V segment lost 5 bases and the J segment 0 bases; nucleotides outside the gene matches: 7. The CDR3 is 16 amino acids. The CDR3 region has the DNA TGTGCCAGCAGTCTCCTCGGGACAGGGATGAACACTGAAGCTTTCTTT. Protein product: CASSLLGTGMNTEAFF.

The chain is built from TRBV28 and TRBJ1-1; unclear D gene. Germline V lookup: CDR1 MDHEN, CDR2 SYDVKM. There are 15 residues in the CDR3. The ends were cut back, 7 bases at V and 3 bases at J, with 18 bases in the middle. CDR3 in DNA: TGTGCCAGCACCCCCCGCCCCCCGCTATACACTGAAGCTTTCTTT. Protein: CASTPRPPLYTEAFF.

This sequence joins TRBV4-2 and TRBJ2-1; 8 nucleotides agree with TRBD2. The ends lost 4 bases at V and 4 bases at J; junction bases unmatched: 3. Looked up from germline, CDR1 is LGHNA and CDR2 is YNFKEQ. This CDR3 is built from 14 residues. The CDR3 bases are TGTGCCAGCAGCCGGGCGGGAGGTTACAATGAGCAGTTCTTC. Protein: CASSRAGGYNEQFF.

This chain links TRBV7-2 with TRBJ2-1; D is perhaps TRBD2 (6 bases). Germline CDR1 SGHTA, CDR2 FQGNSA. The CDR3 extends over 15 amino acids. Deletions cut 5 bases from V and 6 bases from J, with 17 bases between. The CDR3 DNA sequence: TGTGCCAGCAGCGTCAGACTAGATCCTTCCAATGAGCAGTTCTTC. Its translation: CASSVRLDPSNEQFF.

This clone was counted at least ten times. CDR3 region: CASEGVGAGELFF. DNA for the CDR3: TGTGCCAGCGAGGGAGTGGGGGCCGGGGAGCTGTTTTTT. V is TRBV6-5 and J is TRBJ2-2; D possibly uses TRBD1 or TRBD2 (5 bases each). Germline lookup yields CDR1 MNHEY and CDR2 SVGAGI. The CDR3 has 13 residues. Trimming took 8 bases from V and 6 from J, leaving 13 bases between them.

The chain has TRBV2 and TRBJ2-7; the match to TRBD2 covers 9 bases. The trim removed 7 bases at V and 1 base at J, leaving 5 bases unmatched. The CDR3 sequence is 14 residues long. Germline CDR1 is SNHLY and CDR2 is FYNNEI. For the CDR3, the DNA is TGTGCCAGCACACCGGGACTAGCTTCCTACGAGCAGTACTTC. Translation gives CASTPGLASYEQYF. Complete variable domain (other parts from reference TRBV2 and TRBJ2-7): EPEVTQTPSHQVTQMGQEVILRCVPISNHLYFYWYRQILGQKVEFLVSFYNNEISEKSEIFDDQFSVERPDGSNFTLKIRSTKLEDSAMYFCASTPGLASYEQYFGPGTRLTVT.

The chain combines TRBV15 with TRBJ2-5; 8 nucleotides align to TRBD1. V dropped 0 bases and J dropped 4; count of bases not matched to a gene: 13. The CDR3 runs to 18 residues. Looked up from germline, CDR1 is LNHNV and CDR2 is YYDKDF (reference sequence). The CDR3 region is CATSRDKGYRGNGETQYF. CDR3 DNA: TGTGCCACCAGCAGAGATAAAGGTTACAGGGGGAACGGAGAGACCCAGTACTTC.

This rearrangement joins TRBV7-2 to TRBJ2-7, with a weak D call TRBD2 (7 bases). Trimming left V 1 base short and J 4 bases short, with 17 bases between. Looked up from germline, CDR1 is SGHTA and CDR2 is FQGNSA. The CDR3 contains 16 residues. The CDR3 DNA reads TGTGCCAGCAGCTTAGGCTCGGGGGGCGGGAGATACGAGCAGTACTTC. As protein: CASSLGSGGGRYEQYF.

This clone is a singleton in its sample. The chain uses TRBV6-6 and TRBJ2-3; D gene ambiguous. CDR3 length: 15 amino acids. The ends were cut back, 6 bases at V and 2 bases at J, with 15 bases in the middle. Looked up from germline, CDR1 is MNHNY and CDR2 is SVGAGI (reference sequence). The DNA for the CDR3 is TGTGCCAGCAGCCCAAGGGTTTACCTCACAGATACGCAGTATTTT. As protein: CASSPRVYLTDTQYF.

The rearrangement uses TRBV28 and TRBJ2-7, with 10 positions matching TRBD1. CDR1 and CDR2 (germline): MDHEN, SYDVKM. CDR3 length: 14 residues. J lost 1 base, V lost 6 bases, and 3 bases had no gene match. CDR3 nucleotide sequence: TGTGCCAGCAGAGGACAGGGGGAGTCCTACGAGCAGTACTTC. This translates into CASRGQGESYEQYF.

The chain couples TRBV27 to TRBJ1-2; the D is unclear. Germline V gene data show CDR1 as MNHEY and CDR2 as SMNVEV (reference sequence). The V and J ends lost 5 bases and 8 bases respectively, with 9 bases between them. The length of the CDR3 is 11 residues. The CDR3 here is CASSDHRGYTF. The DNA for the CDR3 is TGTGCCAGCAGTGACCATCGGGGCTACACCTTC.

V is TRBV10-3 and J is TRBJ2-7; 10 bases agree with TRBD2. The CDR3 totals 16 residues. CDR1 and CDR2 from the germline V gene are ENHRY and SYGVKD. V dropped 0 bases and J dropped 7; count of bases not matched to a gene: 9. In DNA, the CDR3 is TGTGCCATCAGTGAGTCGAGCGGGAGGGCCCAGCGAGAGCAGTACTTC. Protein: CAISESSGRAQREQYF.

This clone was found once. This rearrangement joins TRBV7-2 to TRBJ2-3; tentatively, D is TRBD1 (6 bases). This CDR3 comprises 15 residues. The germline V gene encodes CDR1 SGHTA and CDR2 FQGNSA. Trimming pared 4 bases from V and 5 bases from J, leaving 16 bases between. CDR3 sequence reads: CASSSRRGGGDTQYF. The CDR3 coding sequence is TGTGCCAGCAGCTCCCGAAGAGGGGGTGGAGATACGCAGTATTTT.

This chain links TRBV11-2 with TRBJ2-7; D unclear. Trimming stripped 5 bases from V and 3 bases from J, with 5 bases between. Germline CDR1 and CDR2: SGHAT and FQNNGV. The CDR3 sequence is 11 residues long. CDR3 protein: CASSDHYEQYF. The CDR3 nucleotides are TGTGCCAGCAGCGATCACTACGAGCAGTACTTC. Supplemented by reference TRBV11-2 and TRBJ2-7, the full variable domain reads EAGVAQSPRYKIIEKRQSVAFWCNPISGHATLYWYQQILGQGPKLLIQFQNNGVVDDSQLPKDRFSAERLKGVDSTLKIQPAKLEDSAVYLCASSDHYEQYFGPGTRLTVT.

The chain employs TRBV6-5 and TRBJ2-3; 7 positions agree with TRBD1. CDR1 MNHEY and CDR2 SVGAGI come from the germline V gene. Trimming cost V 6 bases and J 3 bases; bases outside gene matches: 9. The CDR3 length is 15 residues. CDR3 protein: CASSKGQLSTDTQYF. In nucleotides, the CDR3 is TGTGCCAGCAGCAAGGGACAGCTGAGTACAGATACGCAGTATTTT.